This TCR beta chain was recovered during a study of T cell repertoires in ileal Crohn's disease. About the study: The M6 sample came from neoterminal ileum during colonoscopy after surgery.

The count of this clone is one. The CDR3 is 14 residues long. Between the trimmed V and J ends, which lost 8 bases and 4 bases, there was a span of 15 bases. In germline, CDR1 is SGHVS, CDR2 FQNEAQ. Time point: neoterminal ileum biopsy at postoperative endoscopy, about 6 months after surgery. TCRB immunosequencing input was roughly 530 nanograms of biopsy DNA per sample. TCRdb's copy holds only in-frame clones and misses some; the assay was immunoSEQ multiplex PCR. The sample has about 10,000 clones, more than 80% seen once. This clonotype originated in an adult with Crohn's disease. What was sequenced was ileal tissue. The gene calls are TRBV7-8 and TRBJ2-1, with D maybe TRBD2 (6 bases). The CDR3 protein is CASGRDLTYNEQFF. The DNA for the CDR3 is TGTGCCAGCGGTCGGGACTTGACTTACAATGAGCAGTTCTTC. The complete variable domain, with remaining parts taken from reference TRBV7-8 and TRBJ2-1, reads GAGVSQSPRYKVAKRGQDVALRCDPISGHVSLFWYQQALGQGPEFLTYFQNEAQLDKSGLPSDRFFAERPEGSVSTLKIQRTQQEDSAVYLCASGRDLTYNEQFFGPGTRLTVL.